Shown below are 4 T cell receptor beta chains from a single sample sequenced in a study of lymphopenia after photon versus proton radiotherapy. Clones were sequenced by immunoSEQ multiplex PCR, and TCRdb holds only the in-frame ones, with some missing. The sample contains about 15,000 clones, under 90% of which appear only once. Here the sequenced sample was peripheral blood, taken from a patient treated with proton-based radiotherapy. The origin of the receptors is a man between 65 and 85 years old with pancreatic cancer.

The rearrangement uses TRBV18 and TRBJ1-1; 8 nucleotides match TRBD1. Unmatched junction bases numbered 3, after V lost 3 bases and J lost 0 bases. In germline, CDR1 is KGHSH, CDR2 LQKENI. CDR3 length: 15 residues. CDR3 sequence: CASSPGQGMNTEAFF. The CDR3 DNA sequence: TGTGCCAGCTCACCCGGACAGGGCATGAACACTGAAGCTTTCTTT.

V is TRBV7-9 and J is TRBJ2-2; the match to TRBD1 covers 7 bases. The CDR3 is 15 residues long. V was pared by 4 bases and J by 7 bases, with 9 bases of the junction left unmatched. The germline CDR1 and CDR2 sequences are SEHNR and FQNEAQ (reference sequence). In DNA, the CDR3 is TGTGCCAGCAGCTCCCGGACAGGAGGAGACGGGGAGCTGTTTTTT. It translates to CASSSRTGGDGELFF.

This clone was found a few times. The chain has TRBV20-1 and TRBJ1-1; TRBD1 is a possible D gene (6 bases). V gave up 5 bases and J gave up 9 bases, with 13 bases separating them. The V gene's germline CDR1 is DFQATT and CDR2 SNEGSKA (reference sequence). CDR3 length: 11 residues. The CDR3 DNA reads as TGCAGTGCTGTACAGGGAGAGAAAGCTTTCTTT. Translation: CSAVQGEKAFF.

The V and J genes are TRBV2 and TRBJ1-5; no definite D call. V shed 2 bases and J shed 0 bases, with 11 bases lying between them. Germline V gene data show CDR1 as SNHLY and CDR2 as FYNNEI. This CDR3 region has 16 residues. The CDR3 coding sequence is TGTGCCAGCAGTGAAATTGACATTTATAGCAATCAGCCCCAGCATTTT. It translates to CASSEIDIYSNQPQHF.